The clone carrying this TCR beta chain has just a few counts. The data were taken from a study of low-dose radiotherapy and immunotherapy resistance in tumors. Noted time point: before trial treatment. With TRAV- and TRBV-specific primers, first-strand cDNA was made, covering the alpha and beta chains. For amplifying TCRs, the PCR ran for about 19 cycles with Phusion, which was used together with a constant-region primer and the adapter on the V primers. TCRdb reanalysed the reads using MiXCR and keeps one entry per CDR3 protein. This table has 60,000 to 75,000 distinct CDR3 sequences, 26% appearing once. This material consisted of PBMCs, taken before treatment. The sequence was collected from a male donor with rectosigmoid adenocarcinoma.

This CDR3 is CASSEMTRTQYF. For the CDR3, the DNA is TGTGCCAGCAGTGAAATGACCCGTACGCAGTATTTT. The gene calls are TRBV2 and TRBJ2-3, with no clear D. Per the germline V gene, CDR1 is SNHLY and CDR2 is FYNNEI. The CDR3 extends over 12 amino acids. V gave up 2 bases and J gave up 8 bases, with 8 bases separating them.